This T cell receptor beta chain was obtained from a study of blood T cell repertoires in COVID-19. Study information: Sources were T cells, B-cell-depleted T cells, or PBMCs; the material itself was cDNA or gDNA.

CDR3 length: 16 amino acids. Trimming took 3 bases from V and 5 from J, leaving 16 bases between them. Germline CDR1 is KGHDR and CDR2 is SFDVKD. Original processing methods: The authors estimated nucleated cell counts from reference gene primer amplification. Sequenced by immunoSEQ multiplex PCR; TCRdb stores in-frame clones only, minus some. Clonal size and the V and J genes are those of that table, whereas D and trimming came from the DNA. The data contain roughly 500,000 clones, roughly nine tenths of them singletons. Grouping used clinical history reported by participants in a survey and questionnaire. Recovered status applied to Cohort 3 donors who had two consecutive negative PCRs. It also applied to those with clearance or with symptom resolution.

Sequencing was performed on PBMCs or T cells enriched from blood (not recorded which). The origin of this receptor is a woman aged 60 to 75 who had recovered from COVID-19. This chain joins TRBV24-1 and TRBJ2-1; possibly TRBD1 for D (5 bases). The DNA for the CDR3 is TGTGCCACCAGTGATCCATCAGGGTTCCAGCACAATGAGCAGTTCTTC. It specifies CATSDPSGFQHNEQFF.